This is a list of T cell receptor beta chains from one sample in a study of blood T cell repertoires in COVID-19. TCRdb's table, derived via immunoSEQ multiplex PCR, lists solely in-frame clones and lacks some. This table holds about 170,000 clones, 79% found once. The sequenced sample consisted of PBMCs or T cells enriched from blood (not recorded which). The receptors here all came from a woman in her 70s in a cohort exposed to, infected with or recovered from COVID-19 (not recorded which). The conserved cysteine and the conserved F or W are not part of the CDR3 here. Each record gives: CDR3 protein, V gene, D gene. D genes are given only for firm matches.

CDR3 protein: ASSLLGQGGSYEQY
V gene: TRBV27
D gene: NA

CDR3 protein: ASGLGQADEQY
V gene: TRBV12-5
D gene: TRBD1

CDR3 protein: ASRSLDRPSYEQY
V gene: TRBV27
D gene: NA

CDR3 protein: ASSPRRDSYNEQF
V gene: TRBV6-5
D gene: TRBD1

CDR3 protein: ASSQDSHEQY
V gene: TRBV3-1/TRBV3-2
D gene: NA

CDR3 protein: ASRLTTVYNSPLH
V gene: TRBV6-5
D gene: NA

CDR3 protein: ASSLQGSGNTEAF
V gene: TRBV6-2/TRBV6-3
D gene: TRBD1

CDR3 protein: ASSFGFVGNTIY
V gene: TRBV7-9
D gene: NA

CDR3 protein: ASSQGDGSQRETQY
V gene: TRBV4-2
D gene: NA

CDR3 protein: ASSLGAGRGRAGELF
V gene: TRBV7-8
D gene: NA

CDR3 protein: SAYQGMRQY
V gene: TRBV20-1
D gene: NA

CDR3 protein: ASSQSGQGAYGNQPQH
V gene: TRBV19
D gene: TRBD1

CDR3 protein: ASSPTVYEQY
V gene: TRBV7-2
D gene: NA

CDR3 protein: ASSLRREWGADTQY
V gene: TRBV27
D gene: TRBD2

CDR3 protein: ASSSGTVNREQY
V gene: TRBV5-5
D gene: TRBD2

CDR3 protein: ASNLRGRVHEQF
V gene: TRBV9
D gene: NA

CDR3 protein: ASSTSQGSGNTIY
V gene: TRBV7-2
D gene: TRBD1

CDR3 protein: ASSLGGGGKNIQY
V gene: TRBV7-9
D gene: TRBD1

CDR3 protein: AISEIGRGLADNEQF
V gene: TRBV10-3
D gene: TRBD2

CDR3 protein: ASSQGQGQYNEQF
V gene: TRBV5-1
D gene: TRBD1

CDR3 protein: ASRVAGDSYNEQF
V gene: TRBV2
D gene: TRBD2

CDR3 protein: ASSPGTGGRVSSPLH
V gene: TRBV13
D gene: TRBD1